This note documents a single TCR beta chain sequence. This receptor's antigen is unknown. The input lacks base qualities; no much larger clone sits a single base away. The CDR3, from cysteine to phenylalanine, totals 14 residues. The only DNA kept is the CDR3, 42 bases in frame from the first base. The germline V gene encodes CDR1 SGHRS and CDR2 YFSETQ. Trimming takes 4 bases from V and 3 bases from J, and the germline ends sit 13 bases apart. TCRbeta rearrangements were sequenced from genomic DNA using the immunoSEQ assay at survey resolution. Under the source paper's analysis protocol: In the TCR sequencing data, the lowest productive clonotype frequency that could be detected was 2.59 x 10-5. Only productive TCRbeta rearrangements, meaning sequences that were complete and in-frame, were kept for the analyses. Clonality for each sample was calculated as Simpson clonality in the immunoSEQ Analyzer version 3.0. Clones were binned by frequency as very rare, small, medium, large (1-20%) or hyperexpanded (>20%). Generation probabilities were estimated with OLGA 1.2.3, V-gene circos plots were made with VDJtools, specificities were looked up in VDJdb, and CDR3 motifs were identified with GLIPH. Held by TCRdb, this immuneACCESS table contains in-frame sequences only and omits some clones. Under half of the omission traces to an unresolved V gene where checked; the cause of the rest is unknown. V and J calls plus clone size are reproduced from that table; the DNA served to infer D and trimming. The sample has some 33,000 clones on record, approximately 74% of them singletons. The ten largest clones represent about 0.3% of the sample.

This entry is derived from a study of STAT5B mutations in CD4+ large granular lymphocyte leukemia (dated by TCRdb to between 2021 and 2023). Context from the whole study: Among the healthy controls, the CDR3 'QG' motif was associated with a particular HLA allele. The study compared the TCRbeta repertoires of patients with CD4+ T-cell large granular lymphocyte leukemia against those of healthy blood donors. The purity of purified fractions was confirmed by flow cytometry on FACSCanto II or FACSVerse to exceed 95% among lymphocytes.

The healthy control group was made up of approximately 40 blood donors, and the Finnish Red Cross blood service supplied their buffy coats. All TCR-sequenced material derived from peripheral blood: patient blood samples and healthy donor buffy coats. Peripheral blood mononuclear cells were isolated by Ficoll-Hypaque gradient centrifugation. For the healthy controls, CD4+ cells were obtained from buffy coats by magnetic purification. The Gentra Puregene Cell and Tissue kit was used to extract genomic DNA, and a Qubit 2.0 fluorometer was used to measure the amount of genomic DNA. Paper-wide results and their limitations: TRBV06-family usage was enriched among the top patient clones (8/27) compared with healthy controls (2/35). Main leukemic clonotypes were private to each patient, although about 25% of the main leukemic clonotypes were found at low frequency in the non-leukemic repertoires of other patients. Greater clonality appeared to be present in CD4-sorted patient repertoires than in healthy CD4+ repertoires, and the difference was retained after the putative leukemic clones were removed. The data were not HLA-matched, and the higher clonality in CD4+ T-LGLL than in CD8+ T-LGLL could be due to the relatively small sample size.

This TCR was recovered from a human donor in good health. Recombination connected TRBV5-1 to TRBJ1-1; possibly the D gene is TRBD1, per 5 matching bases. Specimen: CD4+ T cells from blood buffy coats. In nucleotides, the sequence is TGCGCCAGCAGCACCCCAGGGATGGACACTGAAGCTTTCTTT. This yields the protein CASSTPGMDTEAFF. The full variable domain, completed from the reference TRBV5-1 and TRBJ1-1 proteins outside the CDR3, reads KAGVTQTPRYLIKTRGQQVTLSCSPISGHRSVSWYQQTPGQGLQFLFEYFSETQRNKGNFPGRFSGRQFSNSRSEMNVSTLELGDSALYLCASSTPGMDTEAFFGQGTRLTVV.